This TCR beta chain came from a study of control samples from healthy donors and cancer patients (dated by TCRdb to 2018 to 2020). Turning to this clone: No antigen is known for it. No much larger clonotype is one base removed from it; base qualities were not supplied.

The CDR3 covers 16 residues, taking in both the cysteine and the phenylalanine. Only the CDR3 part of the read is kept: 48 bases, read in frame from the first base. Here V drops 1 base and J drops 1 base, and the junction holds 3 bases not matched to any gene. CDR1 and CDR2, per the germline V gene (reference sequence), are SEHNR and FQNEAQ. Library construction relied on the immunoSEQ multiplex PCR assay. Sourced from immuneACCESS, this table was stored by TCRdb with only in-frame sequences that have V and J called. A share of the clones is absent; for the studies checked, an unresolved V gene accounts for under half, and the remainder has no known explanation. For this sample there are roughly 140,000 clones; more than 85% appear just once. The ten most abundant clones make up approximately 2.5% of the sample.

This TCR was recovered from a man aged 50-60 years in good health. Rearrangement joined TRBV7-9 to TRBJ1-2; 10 bases in the junction line up with TRBD1. Material: blood. CDR3 protein: CASSLGRTGGNYGYTF. The nucleotide sequence reads TGTGCCAGCAGCTTAGGGAGGACAGGGGGTAACTATGGCTACACCTTC.